The rows below give T cell receptor beta chains drawn from one sample of a study of technical replicates of blood from a few donors. The assay was immunoSEQ multiplex PCR, and TCRdb's table has in-frame clones only and misses some. The sample yields roughly 56,000 clones, roughly 96% seen once. Input material: PBMCs. These TCRs come from a human donor in good health. Some clones in this sample may be carry-over from other donors' samples. The CDR3 runs from the conserved cysteine through the conserved F or W. The D gene is left open where the match is weak. Where a row states a size, it is once, few, many or the class of an expanded clone; other rows omit it.

cdr3_aa: CASSQTPGQRTYEQYF; cdr3_nt: TGCGCCAGCAGCCAAACCCCGGGACAGAGGACCTACGAGCAGTACTTC; v_call: TRBV4-3; clone_size: .; j_call: TRBJ2-7; d_call: TRBD1
cdr3_aa: CASSLAGTGGDEQYF; cdr3_nt: TGCGCCAGCAGCTTGGCCGGGACAGGGGGCGACGAGCAGTACTTC; v_call: TRBV5-1; clone_size: .; j_call: TRBJ2-7; d_call: TRBD1
cdr3_aa: CASSLSLAGVEQYF; cdr3_nt: TGTGCCAGCAGCTTAAGCCTAGCGGGAGTCGAGCAGTACTTC; v_call: TRBV7-2; clone_size: .; j_call: TRBJ2-7; d_call: TRBD2
cdr3_aa: CASSLQGAQPTEAFF; cdr3_nt: TGTGCCAGCAGCTTACAGGGGGCACAACCCACTGAAGCTTTCTTT; v_call: TRBV13; clone_size: .; j_call: TRBJ1-1; d_call: TRBD1
cdr3_aa: CASSQIRQAVEAFF; cdr3_nt: TGTGCCAGCAGCCAAATTCGACAGGCCGTTGAAGCTTTCTTT; v_call: TRBV27; clone_size: once; j_call: TRBJ1-1; d_call: .
cdr3_aa: CASSTSGAYNEQFF; cdr3_nt: TGCGCCAGCAGCACTAGCGGAGCTTACAATGAGCAGTTCTTC; v_call: TRBV5-1; clone_size: .; j_call: TRBJ2-1; d_call: TRBD2
cdr3_aa: CASSRGQGPEAFF; cdr3_nt: TGTGCCAGCAGTAGGGGACAGGGACCTGAAGCTTTCTTT; v_call: TRBV2; clone_size: medium-sized; j_call: TRBJ1-1; d_call: TRBD1
cdr3_aa: CATSNGQPGNMEQFF; cdr3_nt: TGTGCCACCAGCAACGGACAGCCGGGGAACATGGAGCAGTTCTTC; v_call: TRBV15; clone_size: .; j_call: TRBJ2-1; d_call: .
cdr3_aa: CASRPLYRSETEAFF; cdr3_nt: TGTGCCAGCAGGCCCCTCTATCGGTCGGAGACTGAAGCTTTCTTT; v_call: TRBV6-5; clone_size: .; j_call: TRBJ1-1; d_call: .
cdr3_aa: CASSAGDGTPRGEQFF; cdr3_nt: TGTGCCAGCAGCGCAGGAGACGGGACCCCCAGGGGTGAGCAGTTCTTC; v_call: TRBV9; clone_size: .; j_call: TRBJ2-1; d_call: .
cdr3_aa: CAGRGQVKSKDTQYF; cdr3_nt: TGTGCCGGTAGGGGACAGGTGAAATCGAAAGATACGCAGTATTTT; v_call: TRBV25-1; clone_size: .; j_call: TRBJ2-3; d_call: TRBD1
cdr3_aa: CASSPRLAGRYEQYF; cdr3_nt: TGTGCCAGCAGCCCCCGGCTAGCGGGGCGTTACGAGCAGTACTTC; v_call: TRBV7-2; clone_size: .; j_call: TRBJ2-7; d_call: TRBD2
cdr3_aa: CASNRLTVYEVVDEQFF; cdr3_nt: TGTGCCAGCAATCGATTGACGGTTTATGAGGTTGTGGATGAGCAGTTCTTC; v_call: TRBV2; clone_size: .; j_call: TRBJ2-1; d_call: .
cdr3_aa: CASSQVATSYEQYF; cdr3_nt: TGCGCCAGCAGCCAAGTCGCGACATCTTACGAGCAGTACTTC; v_call: TRBV4-3; clone_size: .; j_call: TRBJ2-7; d_call: .
cdr3_aa: CASSPRLGGANVLTF; cdr3_nt: TGTGCCAGCAGCCCTCGACTAGGTGGGGCCAACGTCCTGACTTTC; v_call: TRBV7-2; clone_size: .; j_call: TRBJ2-6; d_call: .
cdr3_aa: CAKRKGTSGRLAEQFF; cdr3_nt: TGTGCCAAGAGAAAAGGGACTAGCGGGAGGCTCGCTGAGCAGTTCTTC; v_call: TRBV21-1; clone_size: .; j_call: TRBJ2-1; d_call: .
cdr3_aa: CAWSEQENQPQHF; cdr3_nt: TGTGCCTGGAGTGAACAGGAGAATCAGCCCCAGCATTTT; v_call: TRBV30; clone_size: .; j_call: TRBJ1-5; d_call: .
cdr3_aa: CASSQEAGLGGYTF; cdr3_nt: TGCGCCAGCAGCCAAGAAGCGGGGCTAGGGGGCTACACCTTC; v_call: TRBV4-3; clone_size: .; j_call: TRBJ1-2; d_call: .
cdr3_aa: CASSLVQSNEKLFF; cdr3_nt: TGCGCCAGCAGCTTGGTTCAGTCTAATGAAAAACTGTTTTTT; v_call: TRBV5-1; clone_size: .; j_call: TRBJ1-4; d_call: .
cdr3_aa: CASSPGTSGTTGELFF; cdr3_nt: TGTGCCAGCAGCCCCGGGACTAGCGGGACCACCGGGGAGCTGTTTTTT; v_call: TRBV13; clone_size: .; j_call: TRBJ2-2; d_call: TRBD2
cdr3_aa: CASSRDGATNEKLFF; cdr3_nt: TGTGCCAGCAGCCGCGACGGGGCAACTAATGAAAAACTGTTTTTT; v_call: TRBV7-9; clone_size: .; j_call: TRBJ1-4; d_call: .
cdr3_aa: CASSLGRGLSNEQYF; cdr3_nt: TGTGCCAGCAGCTTAGGCAGGGGGCTTTCCAACGAGCAGTACTTC; v_call: TRBV7-6; clone_size: .; j_call: TRBJ2-7; d_call: TRBD1
cdr3_aa: CAISDARGGLAPDTQYF; cdr3_nt: TGTGCCATCAGTGACGCCCGGGGAGGGCTAGCGCCAGATACGCAGTATTTT; v_call: TRBV10-3; clone_size: .; j_call: TRBJ2-3; d_call: TRBD2
cdr3_aa: CASSQETSINIQYF; cdr3_nt: TGCGCCAGCAGCCAAGAAACCAGTATAAACATTCAGTACTTC; v_call: TRBV4-1; clone_size: .; j_call: TRBJ2-4; d_call: .
cdr3_aa: CASSSTSGFSYEQYF; cdr3_nt: TGTGCCAGCAGCTCGACTAGCGGGTTCTCCTACGAGCAGTACTTC; v_call: TRBV7-9; clone_size: .; j_call: TRBJ2-7; d_call: TRBD2
cdr3_aa: CASSQDLERGGSYEQYF; cdr3_nt: TGTGCCAGCAGCCAAGATCTGGAGCGGGGGGGATCCTACGAGCAGTACTTC; v_call: TRBV14; clone_size: .; j_call: TRBJ2-7; d_call: TRBD2
cdr3_aa: CASSLPLSGIYNEQFF; cdr3_nt: TGTGCCAGCAGCTTGCCTCTCAGCGGGATCTACAATGAGCAGTTCTTC; v_call: TRBV7-8; clone_size: .; j_call: TRBJ2-1; d_call: TRBD2
cdr3_aa: CASSLQGASPLHF; cdr3_nt: TGTGCCAGCAGCTTACAGGGGGCTTCACCCCTCCACTTT; v_call: TRBV7-9; clone_size: .; j_call: TRBJ1-6; d_call: TRBD1
cdr3_aa: CASSWDSPKNIQYF; cdr3_nt: TGCGCCAGCAGCTGGGACAGCCCCAAAAACATTCAGTACTTC; v_call: TRBV5-1; clone_size: .; j_call: TRBJ2-4; d_call: TRBD1
cdr3_aa: CSASTDTQYF; cdr3_nt: TGCAGTGCGTCAACAGATACGCAGTATTTT; v_call: TRBV20-1; clone_size: .; j_call: TRBJ2-3; d_call: .
cdr3_aa: CASSARSTGTNEKLFF; cdr3_nt: TGTGCCAGCAGCGCTAGGTCGACAGGAACTAATGAAAAACTGTTTTTT; v_call: TRBV2; clone_size: once; j_call: TRBJ1-4; d_call: .
cdr3_aa: CASSESPGGTGNTIYF; cdr3_nt: TGTGCCAGCAGTGAATCCCCAGGAGGCACTGGAAACACCATATATTTT; v_call: TRBV6-1; clone_size: .; j_call: TRBJ1-3; d_call: .
cdr3_aa: CASSQPAQGSDEQYF; cdr3_nt: TGTGCCAGCAGCCAACCGGCCCAGGGATCTGACGAGCAGTACTTC; v_call: TRBV4-2; clone_size: .; j_call: TRBJ2-7; d_call: .
cdr3_aa: CASSLAARAYEQYF; cdr3_nt: TGTGCCAGCAGCTTAGCCGCCAGGGCGTACGAGCAGTACTTC; v_call: TRBV7-8; clone_size: .; j_call: TRBJ2-7; d_call: .
cdr3_aa: CASSQIAGEPTDTQYF; cdr3_nt: TGCGCCAGCAGCCAAATAGCGGGGGAGCCCACAGATACGCAGTATTTT; v_call: TRBV4-1; clone_size: .; j_call: TRBJ2-3; d_call: TRBD2
cdr3_aa: CAWSRGTEDQPQHF; cdr3_nt: TGTGCCTGGAGTCGCGGGACAGAAGATCAGCCCCAGCATTTT; v_call: TRBV30; clone_size: .; j_call: TRBJ1-5; d_call: TRBD1
cdr3_aa: CASSQGTGGKPDTQYF; cdr3_nt: TGCGCCAGCAGCCAAGGAACAGGGGGCAAGCCAGATACGCAGTATTTT; v_call: TRBV4-3; clone_size: once; j_call: TRBJ2-3; d_call: TRBD1
cdr3_aa: CASSLAGQGAGEQYF; cdr3_nt: TGTGCCAGCAGCTTAGCTGGACAGGGGGCGGGCGAGCAGTACTTC; v_call: TRBV7-8; clone_size: .; j_call: TRBJ2-7; d_call: TRBD1
cdr3_aa: CASSLGLDSYEQYF; cdr3_nt: TGTGCCAGCAGCTTAGGTTTAGACTCCTACGAGCAGTACTTC; v_call: TRBV7-6; clone_size: .; j_call: TRBJ2-7; d_call: .
cdr3_aa: CASSSGTGGIRSTGELFF; cdr3_nt: TGCGCCAGCAGCTCCGGGACAGGGGGCATTAGGAGCACCGGGGAGCTGTTTTTT; v_call: TRBV5-1; clone_size: once; j_call: TRBJ2-2; d_call: TRBD1
cdr3_aa: CASSYGQGVRNEQFF; cdr3_nt: TGTGCCAGCAGTTACGGTCAGGGGGTGAGGAATGAGCAGTTCTTC; v_call: TRBV6-5; clone_size: .; j_call: TRBJ2-1; d_call: TRBD1
cdr3_aa: CASSLDAENLAF; cdr3_nt: TGTGCCAGCAGCTTGGATGCGGAGAATTTGGCCTTC; v_call: TRBV5-6; clone_size: .; j_call: TRBJ1-2; d_call: .
cdr3_aa: CASSSGLAGEMDTGELFF; cdr3_nt: TGTGCCAGCAGCTCCGGACTAGCGGGGGAGATGGACACCGGGGAGCTGTTTTTT; v_call: TRBV7-9; clone_size: .; j_call: TRBJ2-2; d_call: TRBD2
cdr3_aa: CASRGSSGGLSYNEQFF; cdr3_nt: TGTGCCAGCAGGGGGTCTAGCGGGGGGCTCTCCTACAATGAGCAGTTCTTC; v_call: TRBV2; clone_size: .; j_call: TRBJ2-1; d_call: TRBD2
cdr3_aa: CASSLVGAGVKDTQYF; cdr3_nt: TGCGCCAGCAGCCTGGTCGGGGCAGGGGTTAAAGATACGCAGTATTTT; v_call: TRBV5-1; clone_size: .; j_call: TRBJ2-3; d_call: .
cdr3_aa: CASSVLAGPAYEQYF; cdr3_nt: TGTGCCAGCAGCGTACTAGCGGGGCCAGCCTACGAGCAGTACTTC; v_call: TRBV9; clone_size: .; j_call: TRBJ2-7; d_call: TRBD2
cdr3_aa: CASSPEQGAFNEQFF; cdr3_nt: TGTGCCAGCTCACCGGAACAGGGGGCGTTCAATGAGCAGTTCTTC; v_call: TRBV18; clone_size: .; j_call: TRBJ2-1; d_call: TRBD1
cdr3_aa: CASSLDRGNPYEQYF; cdr3_nt: TGTGCCAGCAGCTTGGACAGGGGGAATCCATACGAGCAGTACTTC; v_call: TRBV5-5; clone_size: .; j_call: TRBJ2-7; d_call: TRBD1
cdr3_aa: CAIRIDRELFNGYTF; cdr3_nt: TGTGCCATCAGGATCGACAGGGAATTATTCAATGGCTACACCTTC; v_call: TRBV10-3; clone_size: .; j_call: TRBJ1-2; d_call: TRBD1
cdr3_aa: CASSRDSTNYNEQFF; cdr3_nt: TGCGCCAGCAGCCGGGACTCGACAAACTACAATGAGCAGTTCTTC; v_call: TRBV5-1; clone_size: .; j_call: TRBJ2-1; d_call: .
cdr3_aa: CASSSRLAGSYNEQFF; cdr3_nt: TGTGCCAGCAGCTCCCGACTAGCGGGCTCCTACAATGAGCAGTTCTTC; v_call: TRBV7-3; clone_size: once; j_call: TRBJ2-1; d_call: TRBD2